Listed here are 26 T cell receptor beta chains from one sample, sequenced in a study of shared clonotypes between healthy human individuals (dated by TCRdb to between 2020 and 2021). The library was made by the immunoSEQ multiplex PCR assay. TCRdb retrieved this table from immuneACCESS and kept in-frame rearrangements only. Not all clones are present; in checked studies, unresolved V genes account for under half, and no reason is known for the remainder. The sample data list hundreds of thousands of clones, and 72% of these were observed just once. The ten largest clones add up to about 1.8% of the sample. Sequenced sample: memory CD4+ T cells sorted from blood. The intended sense of this specimen's cell subset or site label: CD45RA-negative fraction. These receptors came from a woman aged 25-40 years in good health.

As concerns this clone: At one end the junction does not follow the germline gene, possibly because of a read error. The V call is TRBV2, the J call TRBJ1-5; D not certain. There are 12 residues in the CDR3. The germline gives CDR1 SNHLY, CDR2 FYNNEI. The CDR3 DNA reads as TGTGCCAGCAGACGAAGCAGTCAGCCCCAGCATTTT. Its protein product is CASRRSSQPQHF.

The rearrangement uses TRBV30 and TRBJ1-1; tentative D call: TRBD1 (5 bases). CDR3 length: 13 amino acids. With 4 bases removed from V and 6 bases from J, the gap between germline ends came to 15 bases. CDR1 GTSNPN and CDR2 SVGIG come from the germline V gene (reference sequence). This chain's CDR3 is CAWMGLDNAEAFF. For the CDR3, the DNA is TGTGCCTGGATGGGGCTGGATAACGCTGAAGCTTTCTTT.

The chain joins TRBV19 to TRBJ1-5, with a tentative D call TRBD1 (5 bases). The CDR3 contains 14 residues. V lost 4 bases and J lost 4, with 11 bases in between. Germline loops: CDR1 LNHDA, CDR2 SQIVND (reference sequence). CDR3 in DNA: TGTGCCAGTAGTAAACCGAGGGGAAATCAGCCCCAGCATTTT. Translation: CASSKPRGNQPQHF.

The chain uses TRBV5-8 and TRBJ1-5, with D hard to call. Trimming pared 4 bases from V and 4 bases from J, leaving 9 bases between. CDR3 length equals 13 residues. Germline CDR1 is SGHTS and CDR2 is YDEGEE. Written as DNA, the CDR3 is TGTGCCAGCAGCAGGGATCGGAATCAGCCCCAGCATTTT. It specifies CASSRDRNQPQHF.

The chain combines TRBV7-8 with TRBJ2-1; D perhaps matches TRBD2 (6 bases). The CDR3 runs 15 residues. In germline, CDR1 is SGHVS, CDR2 FQNEAQ. V lost 5 bases, J lost 3 bases, and 14 bases lay in between. CDR3 amino acids: CASSPRTTLYNEQFF. The CDR3 DNA sequence: TGTGCCAGCAGCCCCCGGACTACCCTCTACAATGAGCAGTTCTTC.

This clone was seen a few times. The rearrangement uses TRBV5-1 and TRBJ1-1; 8 bases match TRBD1. Germline assignment: CDR1 SGHRS and CDR2 YFSETQ. The V segment lost 5 bases and the J segment 1 base; nucleotides outside the gene matches: 7. This CDR3 is built from 15 residues. DNA for the CDR3: TGCGCCAGCAGATTAAGTCAGGGGGCGAACACTGAAGCTTTCTTT. This encodes CASRLSQGANTEAFF.

V usage is TRBV18 and J usage is TRBJ1-1; D not certain. Germline-derived CDR1 and CDR2 are KGHSH and LQKENI. There are 15 residues in the CDR3. V lost 6 bases, J lost 1 base, and 15 bases lay in between. As DNA, the CDR3 is TGTGCCAGCTCCGGGCGGAGACAATCGAACACTGAAGCTTTCTTT. It specifies CASSGRRQSNTEAFF.

This clone has only a few counts. This sequence is one base from a far larger clone and is likely a read error. The chain is built from TRBV7-8 and TRBJ2-1; 16 bases are shared with TRBD2. Per the germline V gene, CDR1 is SGHVS and CDR2 is FQNEAQ. The CDR3 length is 18 residues. Losses at the gene ends were 2 bases for V and 7 bases for J; bases not matched to a gene: 8. Here the CDR3 DNA reads TGTGCCAGCAGCTTAAAGGGGACTAGCGGGGGGGGTAGGAATGAGCAGTTCTTC. This codes for CASSLKGTSGGGRNEQFF.

The chain uses TRBV5-1 and TRBJ1-4; tentatively, D is TRBD1 (5 bases). The CDR3 is made up of 17 amino acids. Germline V lookup: CDR1 SGHRS, CDR2 YFSETQ. The V and J ends lost 2 bases and 3 bases respectively, with 17 bases between them. The CDR3 DNA is TGCGCCAGCAGCTTAGGATGGGGGGACGCGGCTAATGAAAAACTGTTTTTT. This codes for CASSLGWGDAANEKLFF.

The chain joins TRBV29-1 to TRBJ2-5; TRBD2 might be the D (5 bases). V gave up 1 base and J gave up 1 base, with 7 bases separating them. The CDR3 spans 13 residues. Per the germline V gene, CDR1 is SQVTM and CDR2 is ANQGSEA. The CDR3 nucleotides are TGCAGCGTTGAAGGGGAGATCCAAGAGACCCAGTACTTC. Its protein product is CSVEGEIQETQYF.

The CDR3 sequence: CASSSPTGSIARDTEAFF. In nucleotides, the CDR3 is TGTGCCAGCAGCTCCCCGACAGGGAGTATTGCAAGGGACACTGAAGCTTTCTTT. The chain uses TRBV5-4 and TRBJ1-1; 7 nucleotides agree with TRBD1. V gave up 3 bases and J gave up 3 bases; unmatched junction bases: 17. The CDR3 spans 18 residues. In germline, CDR1 is SGHNT, CDR2 YYREEE (reference sequence).

This clone was seen a few times. The chain couples TRBV5-4 to TRBJ1-2; TRBD1 agrees at 7 bases. The CDR3 totals 16 residues. V lost 0 bases to trimming and J lost 3 bases; unmatched junction nucleotides: 8. Germline CDR1 is SGHNT and CDR2 is YYREEE (reference sequence). CDR3 sequence: CASSLGPQGKDYGYTF. CDR3 in DNA: TGTGCCAGCAGCTTGGGTCCACAGGGGAAGGACTATGGCTACACCTTC.

The rearrangement uses TRBV29-1 and TRBJ2-1; D possibly matches TRBD1 or TRBD2 (5 bases each). Between the trimmed V and J ends, which lost 1 base and 3 bases, there was a span of 16 bases. This CDR3 has 16 amino acids. Germline CDR1 reads SQVTM; CDR2 reads ANQGSEA. The CDR3 DNA sequence: TGCAGCGTTGAAGGGGGGTCCCTTGGACACTACAATGAGCAGTTCTTC. Protein product: CSVEGGSLGHYNEQFF.

The V and J genes are TRBV29-1 and TRBJ2-3; tentatively, D is TRBD2 (6 bases). The CDR3 sequence is 14 residues long. Deletions cut 3 bases from V and 6 bases from J, with 16 bases between. CDR1 SQVTM and CDR2 ANQGSEA come from the germline V gene. CDR3: CSVESGGASDTQYF. The CDR3 coding sequence is TGCAGCGTTGAGAGCGGCGGGGCATCCGATACGCAGTATTTT.

The chain carries TRBV6-6 and TRBJ2-1, with TRBD2 identical over 7 bases. This CDR3 region has 15 residues. Trimming removed 0 bases from V and 2 bases from J; junction bases left unmatched: 1. From germline, CDR1 is MNHNY and CDR2 SVGAGI (reference sequence). In nucleotides, the CDR3 is TGTGCCAGCAGTTACTCCCGGGAGGCCTACAATGAGCAGTTCTTC. This translates into CASSYSREAYNEQFF.

The chain links TRBV5-8 to TRBJ2-5, with TRBD2 identical over 11 bases. Germline V gives CDR1 SGHTS, CDR2 YDEGEE. Trimming cost V 2 bases and J 5 bases; bases outside gene matches: 11. The CDR3 loop spans 17 amino acids. This chain's CDR3 is CASSFRTSGSGRETQYF. The CDR3 DNA sequence: TGTGCCAGCAGCTTTAGGACTAGCGGGTCCGGGAGGGAGACCCAGTACTTC.

As concerns this clone: This clone may be a read error of a much larger clone one base away. The sample carries other DNA sequences with the same CDR3. The chain uses TRBV19 and TRBJ1-5, with 9 bases aligning to TRBD1. CDR3 size: 14 residues. Germline-derived CDR1 and CDR2 are LNHDA and SQIVND (reference sequence). V shed 4 bases, J shed 2 bases, and the junction held 0 bases outside the gene matches. CDR3 in amino acids: CASSRTGGNQPQHF. CDR3 coding DNA: TGTGCCAGTAGTAGGACAGGGGGCAATCAGCCCCAGCATTTT.

A remark on this clone: Other DNA sequences within the sample encode an identical CDR3. This CDR3 is CATSRDRTSGYTDTQYF. DNA of the CDR3: TGTGCCACCAGCAGAGATCGTACTAGCGGGTACACAGATACGCAGTATTTT. The chain employs TRBV15 and TRBJ2-3, with 9 bases that match TRBD2. The CDR3 totals 17 residues. V lost 0 bases, J lost 2 bases, and 6 bases stayed unmatched. Germline CDR1 is LNHNV and CDR2 is YYDKDF (reference sequence).

The rearrangement links TRBV5-1 to TRBJ1-1; 7 bases line up with TRBD1. The CDR3 totals 14 residues. Germline trimming cut 4 bases from V and 3 bases from J; bases unmatched to any gene: 6. CDR1 and CDR2 from the germline V gene are SGHRS and YFSETQ. DNA of the CDR3: TGCGCCAGCAGCCGGGAGGGGGCAGACACTGAAGCTTTCTTT. Its protein product is CASSREGADTEAFF.

This clone was counted between two and nine times. The V call is TRBV14, the J call TRBJ1-2; no clear D. The CDR3 spans 15 residues. V was clipped by 1 base and J by 3 bases, with 12 bases between them. Looked up from germline, CDR1 is SGHDN and CDR2 is FVKESK. The CDR3, as DNA: TGTGCCAGCAGCCAAGTCGACGGTGGTGACTATGGCTACACCTTC. As protein: CASSQVDGGDYGYTF.

The rearrangement links TRBV6-5 to TRBJ2-7; no clear D gene. CDR1 and CDR2 from the germline V gene are MNHEY and SVGAGI. The CDR3 sequence is 14 residues long. Between the trimmed V and J ends, which lost 0 bases and 7 bases, there was a span of 13 bases. CDR3 sequence reads: CASSYSATMGEQYF. CDR3 in DNA: TGTGCCAGCAGTTACTCGGCCACGATGGGGGAGCAGTACTTC.

The CDR3 is CSVVVTGEKLFF. The CDR3, as DNA: TGCAGCGTTGTCGTAACAGGGGAAAAACTGTTTTTT. The chain is built from TRBV29-1 and TRBJ1-4, with D possibly being TRBD1 (6 bases). The V end was cut by 4 bases, the J end by 8 bases, with 11 bases between. The CDR3 totals 12 residues. Germline CDR1 and CDR2: SQVTM and ANQGSEA. The variable domain in full, completed from reference TRBV29-1 and TRBJ1-4, reads SAVISQKPSRDICQRGTSLTIQCQVDSQVTMMFWYRQQPGQSLTLIATANQGSEATYESGFVIDKFPISRPNLTFSTLTVSNMSPEDSSIYLCSVVVTGEKLFFGSGTQLSVL.

This rearrangement joins TRBV18 to TRBJ2-7, with TRBD2 matching 9 bases. The V gene end was trimmed by 5 bases and the J gene end by 0 bases; junction bases not matched to a gene: 5. The CDR3 is 15 amino acids. Germline loops: CDR1 KGHSH, CDR2 LQKENI. The CDR3, as DNA: TGTGCCAGCTCAAGCCTAGCGGGAAGCTCCTACGAGCAGTACTTC. It codes for CASSSLAGSSYEQYF.

This clone came up a few times. This chain uses TRBV7-6 with TRBJ2-3, with D maybe TRBD2 (5 bases). Germline V gives CDR1 SGHVS, CDR2 FNYEAQ. Trimming shortened V by 1 base and J by 4 bases, and 12 bases separated the two germline ends. This CDR3 contains 15 residues. The CDR3 here is CASSLGGGWADTQYF. The CDR3, as DNA: TGTGCCAGCAGCTTAGGTGGCGGGTGGGCAGATACGCAGTATTTT. Full variable domain (remainder filled in from reference TRBV7-6 and TRBJ2-3): GAGVSQSPRYKVTKRGQDVALRCDPISGHVSLYWYRQALGQGPEFLTYFNYEAQQDKSGLPNDRFSAERPEGSISTLTIQRTEQRDSAMYRCASSLGGGWADTQYFGPGTRLTVL.

V is TRBV19 and J is TRBJ2-1; 7 bases line up with TRBD2. V was clipped by 4 bases and J by 6 bases; unmatched bases: 6. The V gene's germline CDR1 is LNHDA and CDR2 SQIVND (reference sequence). The CDR3 has 14 amino acids. For the CDR3, the DNA is TGTGCCAGTAGTACGAGGCGGGAGAGCAATGAGCAGTTCTTC. Translated, it gives CASSTRRESNEQFF. The full variable domain, completed using reference TRBV19 and TRBJ2-1, is DGGITQSPKYLFRKEGQNVTLSCEQNLNHDAMYWYRQDPGQGLRLIYYSQIVNDFQKGDIAEGYSVSREKKESFPLTVTSAQKNPTAFYLCASSTRRESNEQFFGPGTRLTVL.

This clone was detected only once. The V gene is TRBV5-1, the J gene TRBJ2-6; 8 nucleotides match TRBD1. The junction had 11 bases not matched to a gene; V was cut back by 2 bases and J by 4 bases. Germline V gives CDR1 SGHRS, CDR2 YFSETQ. The CDR3 runs to 18 residues. The CDR3: CASSLFPETGAGANVLTF. In DNA form, the CDR3 reads TGCGCCAGCAGCTTATTCCCAGAGACAGGGGCCGGGGCCAACGTCCTGACTTTC. The complete variable domain, with remaining parts taken from reference TRBV5-1 and TRBJ2-6, reads KAGVTQTPRYLIKTRGQQVTLSCSPISGHRSVSWYQQTPGQGLQFLFEYFSETQRNKGNFPGRFSGRQFSNSRSEMNVSTLELGDSALYLCASSLFPETGAGANVLTFGAGSRLTVL.